This is a list of T cell receptor beta chains from one sample in a study of shared clonotypes between healthy human individuals. Here immunoSEQ multiplex PCR was the method, and the copy in TCRdb shows in-frame clones only, minus some. Of 1.5 million to 1.9 million clones in the sample, about 98% were seen once. Sequenced: naive CD4+ T cells sorted from blood. The receptors stem from a man aged 25-45 years in good health. The CDR3 runs from the conserved cysteine through the conserved F or W.

V: TRBV5-1
J: TRBJ1-1
CDR3: CASSRNRGQEAFF

V: TRBV13
J: TRBJ2-5
CDR3: CASSSGLAGEETQYF

V: TRBV11-2
J: TRBJ2-2
CDR3: CASSPRVSTVTGELFF

V: TRBV5-4
J: TRBJ1-1
CDR3: CASSKTGALNTEAFF

V: TRBV18
J: TRBJ2-1
CDR3: CASSPGTGGYNEQFF

V: TRBV30
J: TRBJ2-1
CDR3: CAWTRGRTYNEQFF

V: TRBV4-1
J: TRBJ1-4
CDR3: CASSHRGEDEKLFF

V: TRBV2
J: TRBJ2-4
CDR3: CASTLTGTGFTKNIQYF

V: TRBV9
J: TRBJ2-1
CDR3: CASSVSSGQLNIGEQFF

V: TRBV5-4
J: TRBJ2-1
CDR3: CASSRSGTYNEQFF

V: TRBV2
J: TRBJ2-3
CDR3: CATYPAGGPDTQYF

V: TRBV5-6
J: TRBJ1-1
CDR3: CASSLPTEVTEAFF

V: TRBV7-7
J: TRBJ2-7
CDR3: CASSLPSGSHPSYEQYF

V: TRBV18
J: TRBJ2-1
CDR3: CASSGGLGGRDEQFF

V: TRBV6-4
J: TRBJ2-7
CDR3: CATPTEPYEQYF

V: TRBV27
J: TRBJ2-7
CDR3: CASRPGPDFYEQYF

V: TRBV10-3
J: TRBJ2-1
CDR3: CAITKTGGPGEQFF

V: TRBV2
J: TRBJ1-2
CDR3: CASKERQGQGYTF

V: TRBV7-8
J: TRBJ2-2
CDR3: CASSLDSGSGTGELFF

V: TRBV18
J: TRBJ1-4
CDR3: CASSQDHRGSEKLFF

V: TRBV19
J: TRBJ1-1
CDR3: CASTRVNTEAFF

V: TRBV2
J: TRBJ2-7
CDR3: CASSEIQGGEQYF

V: TRBV28
J: TRBJ2-7
CDR3: CASSLRRFPHEQYF

V: TRBV27
J: TRBJ2-1
CDR3: CASSLAGVLGEQFF

V: TRBV5-1
J: TRBJ2-5
CDR3: CASAGVSGDETQYF

V: TRBV4-3
J: TRBJ2-2
CDR3: CASSLWTGTTAGELFF

V: TRBV6-1
J: TRBJ2-3
CDR3: CASSEPAGRQYF

V: TRBV5-1
J: TRBJ2-1
CDR3: CASSLGGLPPYNEQFF

V: TRBV5-4
J: TRBJ2-5
CDR3: CASSRAGSIGETQYF

V: TRBV6-1
J: TRBJ2-2
CDR3: CASSAGGSGTNTGELFF

V: TRBV10-3
J: TRBJ1-1
CDR3: CAISELGGGTEAFF

V: TRBV19
J: TRBJ2-1
CDR3: CASQPVGTRNEQFF

V: TRBV18
J: TRBJ1-2
CDR3: CASSPPDSRSSSNYGYTF

V: TRBV5-1
J: TRBJ1-1
CDR3: CASTFDRPNTEAFF

V: TRBV28
J: TRBJ1-2
CDR3: CAIGRVYGYTF

V: TRBV6-5
J: TRBJ2-7
CDR3: CASSYTGLASYEQYF

V: TRBV29-1
J: TRBJ1-2
CDR3: CSVVQGFGYTF

V: TRBV15
J: TRBJ2-5
CDR3: CATSREGAGGRETQYF

V: TRBV7-9
J: TRBJ2-4
CDR3: CAGATKNIQYF

V: TRBV19
J: TRBJ2-1
CDR3: CASSIWGLDEQFF

V: TRBV2
J: TRBJ2-5
CDR3: CASRGGVGETQYF

V: TRBV5-1
J: TRBJ2-1
CDR3: CASSLTGVRDEQFF

V: TRBV5-1
J: TRBJ2-2
CDR3: CASSLAVENGELFF

V: TRBV30
J: TRBJ2-7
CDR3: CAWRVGRGQMDEQYF

V: TRBV28
J: TRBJ2-3
CDR3: CASSPASESTDTQYF

V: TRBV6-6
J: TRBJ2-5
CDR3: CASSYSGLAGVPQYF

V: TRBV5-4
J: TRBJ2-5
CDR3: CASSLEGTGQETQYF

V: TRBV7-2
J: TRBJ1-1
CDR3: CASSLIVGTEAFF

V: TRBV5-6
J: TRBJ2-7
CDR3: CASSVTVLSYEQYF

V: TRBV6-5
J: TRBJ2-3
CDR3: CASSYSPGPFTDTQYF